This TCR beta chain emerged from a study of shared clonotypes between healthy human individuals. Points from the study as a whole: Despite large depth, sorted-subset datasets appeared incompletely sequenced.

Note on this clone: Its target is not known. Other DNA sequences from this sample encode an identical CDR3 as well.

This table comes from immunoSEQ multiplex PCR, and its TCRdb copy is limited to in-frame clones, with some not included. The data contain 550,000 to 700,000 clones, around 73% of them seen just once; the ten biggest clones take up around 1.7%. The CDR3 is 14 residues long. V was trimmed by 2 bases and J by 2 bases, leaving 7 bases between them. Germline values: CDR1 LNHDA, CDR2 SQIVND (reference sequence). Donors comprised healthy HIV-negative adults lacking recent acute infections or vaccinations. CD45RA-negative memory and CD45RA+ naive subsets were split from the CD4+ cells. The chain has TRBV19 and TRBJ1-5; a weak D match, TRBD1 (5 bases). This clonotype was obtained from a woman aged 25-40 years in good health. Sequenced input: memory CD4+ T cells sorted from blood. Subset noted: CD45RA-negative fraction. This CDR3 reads CASSITGGNQPQHF. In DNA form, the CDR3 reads TGTGCCAGTAGTATAACAGGTGGCAATCAGCCCCAGCATTTT. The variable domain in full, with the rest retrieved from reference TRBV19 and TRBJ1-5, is DGGITQSPKYLFRKEGQNVTLSCEQNLNHDAMYWYRQDPGQGLRLIYYSQIVNDFQKGDIAEGYSVSREKKESFPLTVTSAQKNPTAFYLCASSITGGNQPQHFGDGTRLSIL.